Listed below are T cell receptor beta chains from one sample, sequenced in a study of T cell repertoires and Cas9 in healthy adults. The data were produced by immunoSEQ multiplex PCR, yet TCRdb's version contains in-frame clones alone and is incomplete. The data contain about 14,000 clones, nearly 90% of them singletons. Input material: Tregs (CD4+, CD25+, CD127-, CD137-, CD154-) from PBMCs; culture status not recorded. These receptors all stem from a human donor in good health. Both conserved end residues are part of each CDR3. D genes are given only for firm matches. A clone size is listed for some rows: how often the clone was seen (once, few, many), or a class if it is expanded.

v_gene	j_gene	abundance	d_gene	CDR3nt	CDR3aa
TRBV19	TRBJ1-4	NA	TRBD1	TGTGCCAGTAGTCTCCGACAGGGTTCGGAAAAACTGTTTTTT	CASSLRQGSEKLFF
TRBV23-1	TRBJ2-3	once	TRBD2	TGCGCCAGCAGTCAACGGACTAGCGGGAGTACTGATACGCAGTATTTT	CASSQRTSGSTDTQYF
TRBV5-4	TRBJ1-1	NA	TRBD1	TGTGCCAGCACCCCTCTGACAGGGGCGGCAACTGAAGCTTTCTTT	CASTPLTGAATEAFF
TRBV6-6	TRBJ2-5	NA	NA	TGTGCCAGCAGAAATACTAGCAGAGAGACCCAGTACTTC	CASRNTSRETQYF
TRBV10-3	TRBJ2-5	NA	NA	TGTGCCATCCAAAGCCCCCCGGGGGAGACCCAGTACTTC	CAIQSPPGETQYF
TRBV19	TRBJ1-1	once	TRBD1	TGTGCCAGTAGTATAGGGACAGGGGGCCTCACTGAAGCTTTCTTT	CASSIGTGGLTEAFF
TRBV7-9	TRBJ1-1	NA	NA	TGTGCCAGCAGTTTAAGGGGGGGCTCTGAAGCTTTCTTT	CASSLRGGSEAFF
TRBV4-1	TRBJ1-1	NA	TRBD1	TGCGCCAGCAGCCGGGACAGGGCTAACACTGAAGCTTTCTTT	CASSRDRANTEAFF
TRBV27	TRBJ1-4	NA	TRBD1	TGTGCCAGCAGTCCCGACAGGGGGTTGGGTAATGAAAAACTGTTTTTT	CASSPDRGLGNEKLFF
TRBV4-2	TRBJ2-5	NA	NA	TGTGCCAGCAGCCAAGGGGATAATTGGTTCGGGACCCAGTACTTC	CASSQGDNWFGTQYF
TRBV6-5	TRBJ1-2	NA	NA	TGTGCCAGCAGTTACTCCGCAGGTTACTATGGCTACACCTTC	CASSYSAGYYGYTF
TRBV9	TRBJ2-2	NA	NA	TGTGCCAGCAGCCCCCACCACCAGACCGGGGAGCTGTTTTTT	CASSPHHQTGELFF
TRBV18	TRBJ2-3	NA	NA	TGTGCCAGCTCACCTAGGACTGGCACCGACAGGTGGTATTTT	CASSPRTGTDRWYF
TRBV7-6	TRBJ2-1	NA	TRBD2	TGTGCCAGCAGCCGGGCGGGACTAGCGGGAGCTGAGCAGTTCTTC	CASSRAGLAGAEQFF
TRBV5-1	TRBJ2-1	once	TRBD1	TGCGCCAGCAGCTTGGGACAGGGGGCTGGGTCCCTCCGGGGTGAGCAGTTCTTC	CASSLGQGAGSLRGEQFF
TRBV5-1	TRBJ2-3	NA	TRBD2	TGCGCCAGCAGCCACAACCGGGACTACCCACAGAGCACAGATACGCAGTATTTT	CASSHNRDYPQSTDTQYF
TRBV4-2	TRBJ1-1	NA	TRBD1	TGTGCCAGCAGCCAAAATCATCAGACAGGGTTGGGTGAAGCTTTCTTT	CASSQNHQTGLGEAFF
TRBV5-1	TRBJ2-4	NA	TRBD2	TGCGCCAGCAGCTTCCCCGGGACTAGCGGAAACATTCAGTACTTC	CASSFPGTSGNIQYF
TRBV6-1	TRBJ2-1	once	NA	TGTGCCAGCACGGCCCTGTCGTACAATGAGCAGTTCTTC	CASTALSYNEQFF
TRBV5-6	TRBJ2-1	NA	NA	TGTGCCAGCAGCTTGGCCCCGGCGTTTGAGGAGTTCTTC	CASSLAPAFEEFF
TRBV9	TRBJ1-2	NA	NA	TGTGCCAGCAGCCCGATGACAGCCAGCACCTATGGCTACACCTTC	CASSPMTASTYGYTF
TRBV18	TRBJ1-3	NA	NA	TGTGCCAGCTCACCAACAGAGGCAGCCTCTGGAAACACCATATATTTT	CASSPTEAASGNTIYF
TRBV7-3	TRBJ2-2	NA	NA	TGTGCCAGCAGCCCTCTCGAGACAGCGAACACCGGGGAGCTGTTTTTT	CASSPLETANTGELFF
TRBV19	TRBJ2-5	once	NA	TGTGCCAGTAGTATCCAGGGGGAGGGTATACGGACCCAGTACTTC	CASSIQGEGIRTQYF
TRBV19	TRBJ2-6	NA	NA	TGTGCCAGTAGTTACAGGGACTTAGGGGCCAACGTCCTGACTTTC	CASSYRDLGANVLTF
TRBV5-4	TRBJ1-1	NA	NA	TGTGCCAGCAGACCGGGGGGCAGATACACTGAAGCTTTCTTT	CASRPGGRYTEAFF
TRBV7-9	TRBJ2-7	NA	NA	TGTGCCAGCAGCGCGACAATACCACACGAGCAGTACTTC	CASSATIPHEQYF
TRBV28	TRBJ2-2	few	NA	TGTGCCAGCGGCGGGGCTGGCACCGGGGAGCTGTTTTTT	CASGGAGTGELFF
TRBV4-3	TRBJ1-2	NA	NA	TGCGCCAGCAGTACAGGGTTCAACTATGGCTACACCTTC	CASSTGFNYGYTF
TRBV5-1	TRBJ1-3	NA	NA	TGCGCCAGCAGCTCGGGAGCCAGGGGAGACGGAAACACCATATATTTT	CASSSGARGDGNTIYF
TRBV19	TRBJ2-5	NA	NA	TGTGCCAGTAGCCCCGAGAAGTACCAAGAGACCCAGTACTTC	CASSPEKYQETQYF
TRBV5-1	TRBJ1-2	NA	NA	TGCGCCAGCAGCTTGGCGCTATCGGGAATTGATGGCTACACCTTC	CASSLALSGIDGYTF
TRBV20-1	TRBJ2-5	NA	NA	TGCAGTGCGGCGAAGGGAGAGACCCAGTACTTC	CSAAKGETQYF
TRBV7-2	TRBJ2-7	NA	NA	TGTGCCAGCAGCTTACAGGGCGAGCAGTACTTC	CASSLQGEQYF
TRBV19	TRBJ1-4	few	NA	TGTGCCAGTAGTATGGGGAGGGAAGGTGAAAAACTGTTTTTT	CASSMGREGEKLFF
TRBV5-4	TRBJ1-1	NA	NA	TGTGCCAGCAGCTTGGACGGGGGGCACACTGAAGCTTTCTTT	CASSLDGGHTEAFF
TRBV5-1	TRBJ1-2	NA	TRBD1	TGCGCCAGCAGCATTCGGGACAGGGGGCAGGATGGCTACACCTTC	CASSIRDRGQDGYTF
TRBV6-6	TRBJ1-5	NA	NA	TGTGCCAGCGGAAAAGGACAGCTGGGGAATCAGCCCCAGCATTTT	CASGKGQLGNQPQHF
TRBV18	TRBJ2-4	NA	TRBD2	TGTGCCAGCTCACCTTTAGCGGGAGTTACTCAAAACATTCAGTACTTC	CASSPLAGVTQNIQYF
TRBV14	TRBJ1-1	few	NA	TGTGCCAGCAGCCCTAGCTCCACTGAAGCTTTCTTT	CASSPSSTEAFF
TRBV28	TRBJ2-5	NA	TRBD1	TGTGCCAGCGAGATGAGGACAGGGGTTTCCCAAGAGACCCAGTACTTC	CASEMRTGVSQETQYF
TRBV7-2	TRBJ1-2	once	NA	TGTGCCAGCAGCTTAAGGGGAAGGAGCTATGGCTACACCTTC	CASSLRGRSYGYTF
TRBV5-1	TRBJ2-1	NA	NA	TGCGCCAGCAGCTTGGGCGTACAGGGCAATGAGCAGTTCTTC	CASSLGVQGNEQFF
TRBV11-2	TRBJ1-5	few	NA	TGTGCCAGCAGCTTAGAGGGGGCGGGGTTACAGCATTTT	CASSLEGAGLQHF
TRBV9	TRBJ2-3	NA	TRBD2	TGTGCCAGCAGCGCCGGGACTAGGGTTCGGACAGATACGCAGTATTTT	CASSAGTRVRTDTQYF
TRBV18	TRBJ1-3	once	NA	TGTGCCAGCTCCTTCCTTCTGGGGACATCTGGAAACACCATATATTTT	CASSFLLGTSGNTIYF
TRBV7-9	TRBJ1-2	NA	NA	TGTGCCAGCAGCTTACCGACGCAGAACTATGGCTACACCTTC	CASSLPTQNYGYTF
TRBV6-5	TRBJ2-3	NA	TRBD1	TGTGCCACCACCTGGGACAGGGAACCAGATACGCAGTATTTT	CATTWDREPDTQYF
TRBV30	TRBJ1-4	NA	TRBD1	TGTGCCTTGACAGGGTCAACTAATGAAAAACTGTTTTTT	CALTGSTNEKLFF
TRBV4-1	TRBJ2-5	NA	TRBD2	TGCGCCAGCAGCCAAGGGGTCCTAGCGGGAGGATCAGAGACCCAGTACTTC	CASSQGVLAGGSETQYF
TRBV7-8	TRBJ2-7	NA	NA	TGTGCCAGCAGCTCCAGGGGATCGATCTACGAGCAGTACTTC	CASSSRGSIYEQYF
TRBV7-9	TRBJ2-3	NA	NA	TGTGCCAGCAGCTTAGACCGGAGCACAGATACGCAGTATTTT	CASSLDRSTDTQYF
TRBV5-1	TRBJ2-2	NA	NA	TGCGCCAGCAGTCAAGGGACGAACACCGGGGAGCTGTTTTTT	CASSQGTNTGELFF
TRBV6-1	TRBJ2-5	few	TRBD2	TGTGCCAGCAGTGCCCGACTAGCGGGGGGGGACGGAGGGTACTTC	CASSARLAGGDGGYF